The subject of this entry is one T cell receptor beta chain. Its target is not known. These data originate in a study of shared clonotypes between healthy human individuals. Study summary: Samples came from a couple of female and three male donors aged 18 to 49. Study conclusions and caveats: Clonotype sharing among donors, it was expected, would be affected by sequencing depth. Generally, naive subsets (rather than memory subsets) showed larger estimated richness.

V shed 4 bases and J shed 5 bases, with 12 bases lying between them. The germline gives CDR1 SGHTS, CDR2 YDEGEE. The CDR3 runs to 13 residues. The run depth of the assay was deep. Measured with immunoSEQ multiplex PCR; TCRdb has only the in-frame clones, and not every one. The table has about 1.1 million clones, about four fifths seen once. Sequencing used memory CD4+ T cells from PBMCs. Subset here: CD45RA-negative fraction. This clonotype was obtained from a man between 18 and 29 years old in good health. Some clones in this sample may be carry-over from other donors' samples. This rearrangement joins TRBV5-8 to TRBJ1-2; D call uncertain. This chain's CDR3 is CASSLPPTYGYTF. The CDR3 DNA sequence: TGTGCCAGCAGCCTCCCCCCCACTTATGGCTACACCTTC.